The entry that follows covers one T cell receptor (beta chain) sequence. Its cognate antigen is unknown. This entry is derived from a study of OX40 agonist ivuxolimab in advanced cancers. Study-wide background: Intravenous ivuxolimab was administered to patients every 2 weeks at 0.01 to 10 mg/kg. General study findings and limits: The specificity for antigen of the expanded peripheral T cells was not determined. Individuals who were partial responders at 0.1-3.0 mg/kg had clonal expansion that ranked among the lowest.

Germline V gene lookup returns CDR1 PRHDT and CDR2 FYEKMQ (reference sequence). Trimming took 5 bases from V and 2 from J, leaving 13 bases between them. This CDR3 contains 15 residues. TCRdb keeps only in-frame clones here, not all; method: immunoSEQ multiplex PCR. This table has about 81,000 clones, about 88% appearing once. The chain combines TRBV13 with TRBJ2-1; possible D gene TRBD1, 7 bases. The receptor was isolated from an adult with an advanced solid tumor such as melanoma, head and neck, liver or kidney cancer. Material: CD4+ or CD8+ T cells sorted from blood, obtained in a trial of the OX40 agonist ivuxolimab. The CDR3 protein is CASSPGGTAYNEQFF. The CDR3 region has the DNA TGTGCCAGCAGCCCTGGGGGGACAGCCTACAATGAGCAGTTCTTC.